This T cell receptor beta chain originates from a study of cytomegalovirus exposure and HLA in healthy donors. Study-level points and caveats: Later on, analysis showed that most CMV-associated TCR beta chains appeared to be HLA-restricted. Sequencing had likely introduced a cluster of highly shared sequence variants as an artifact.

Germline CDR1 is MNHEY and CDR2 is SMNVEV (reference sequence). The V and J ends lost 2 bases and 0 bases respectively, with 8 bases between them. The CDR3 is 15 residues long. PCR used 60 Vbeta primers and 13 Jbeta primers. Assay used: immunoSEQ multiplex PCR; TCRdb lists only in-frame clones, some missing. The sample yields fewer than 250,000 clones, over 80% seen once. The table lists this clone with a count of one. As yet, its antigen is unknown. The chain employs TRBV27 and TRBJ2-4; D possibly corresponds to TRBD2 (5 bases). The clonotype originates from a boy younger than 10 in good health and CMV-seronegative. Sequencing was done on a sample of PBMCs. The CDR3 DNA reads TGTGCCAGCAGTTTAATGGGAGTAGCCAAAAACATTCAGTACTTC. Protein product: CASSLMGVAKNIQYF.